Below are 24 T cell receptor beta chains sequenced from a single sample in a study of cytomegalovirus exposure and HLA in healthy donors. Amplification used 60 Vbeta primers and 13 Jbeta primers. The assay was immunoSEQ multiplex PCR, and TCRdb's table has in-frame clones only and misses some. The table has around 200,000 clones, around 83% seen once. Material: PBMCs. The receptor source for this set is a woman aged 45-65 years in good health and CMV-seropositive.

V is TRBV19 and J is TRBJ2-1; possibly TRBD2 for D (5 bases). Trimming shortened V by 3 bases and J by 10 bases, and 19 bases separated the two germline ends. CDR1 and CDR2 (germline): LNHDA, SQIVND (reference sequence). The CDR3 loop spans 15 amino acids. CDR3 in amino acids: CASSMGSSRVLEQFF. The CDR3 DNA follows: TGTGCCAGTAGTATGGGAAGTTCGAGGGTCTTGGAGCAGTTCTTC.

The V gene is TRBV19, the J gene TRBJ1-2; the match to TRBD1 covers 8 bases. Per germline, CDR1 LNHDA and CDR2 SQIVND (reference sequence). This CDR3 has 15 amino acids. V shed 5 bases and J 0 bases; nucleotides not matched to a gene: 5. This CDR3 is CASSDPGQANYGYTF. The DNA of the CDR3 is TGTGCCAGTAGTGACCCGGGACAGGCTAACTATGGCTACACCTTC.

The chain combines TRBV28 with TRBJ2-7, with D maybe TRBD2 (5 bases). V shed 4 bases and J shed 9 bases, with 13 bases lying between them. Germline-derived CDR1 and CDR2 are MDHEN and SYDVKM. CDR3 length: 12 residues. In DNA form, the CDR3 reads TGTGCCAGCAGTTCCTCGGTAGGAGGGCAGTACTTC. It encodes CASSSSVGGQYF.

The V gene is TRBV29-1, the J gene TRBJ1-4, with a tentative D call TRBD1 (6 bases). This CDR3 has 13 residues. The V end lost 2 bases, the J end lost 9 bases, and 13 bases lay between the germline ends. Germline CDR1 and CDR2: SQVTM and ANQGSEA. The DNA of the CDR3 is TGCAGCGTTGAACCCCAACAGGGAAAAAAACTGTTTTTT. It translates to CSVEPQQGKKLFF.

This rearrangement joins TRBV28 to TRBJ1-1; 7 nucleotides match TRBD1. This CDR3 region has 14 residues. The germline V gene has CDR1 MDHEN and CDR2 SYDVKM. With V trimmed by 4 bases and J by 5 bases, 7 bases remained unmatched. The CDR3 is CASSSRGRRTEAFF. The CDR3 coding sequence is TGTGCCAGCAGTTCTAGGGGGCGGCGGACTGAAGCTTTCTTT.

CDR3 nucleotides: TGTGCCAGTAAGTTAGCGATAAGCAATCAGCCCCAGCATTTT. Translation: CASKLAISNQPQHF. This chain uses TRBV19 with TRBJ1-5; D is unresolved. The CDR3 is 14 residues long. The V end lost 7 bases, the J end lost 1 base, and 11 bases lay between the germline ends. Germline values: CDR1 LNHDA, CDR2 SQIVND (reference sequence).

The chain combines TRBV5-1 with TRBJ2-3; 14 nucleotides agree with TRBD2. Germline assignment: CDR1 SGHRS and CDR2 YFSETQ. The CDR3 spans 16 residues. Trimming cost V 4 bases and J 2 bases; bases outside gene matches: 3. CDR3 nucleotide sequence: TGCGCCAGCAGCCCGGGACTAGCGGGGGTCACAGATACGCAGTATTTT. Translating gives CASSPGLAGVTDTQYF.

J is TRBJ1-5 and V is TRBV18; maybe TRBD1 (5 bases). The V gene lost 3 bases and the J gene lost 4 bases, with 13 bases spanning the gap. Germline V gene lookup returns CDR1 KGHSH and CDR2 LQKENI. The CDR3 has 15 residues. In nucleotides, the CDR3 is TGTGCCAGCTCACCTGCCGGGACTGTAAATCAGCCCCAGCATTTT. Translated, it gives CASSPAGTVNQPQHF.

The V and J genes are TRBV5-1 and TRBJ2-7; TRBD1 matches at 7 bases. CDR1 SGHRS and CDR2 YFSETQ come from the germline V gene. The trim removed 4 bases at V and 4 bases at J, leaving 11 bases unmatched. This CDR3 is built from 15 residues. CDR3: CASSPRQGIGYEQYF. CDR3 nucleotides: TGCGCCAGCAGCCCTCGACAGGGAATTGGTTACGAGCAGTACTTC.

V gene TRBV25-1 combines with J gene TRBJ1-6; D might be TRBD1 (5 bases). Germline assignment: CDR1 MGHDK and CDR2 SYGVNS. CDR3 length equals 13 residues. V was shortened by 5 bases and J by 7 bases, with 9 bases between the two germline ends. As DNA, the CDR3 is TGTGCCAGCAGTCGGGCAGGGAATTCACCCCTCCACTTT. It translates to CASSRAGNSPLHF.

The CDR3 sequence is CAWKRQARREKLFF. The CDR3 coding sequence is TGTGCCTGGAAAAGACAGGCGAGGAGGGAAAAACTGTTTTTT. The V and J genes are TRBV30 and TRBJ1-4, with D perhaps TRBD1 (6 bases). CDR1 is GTSNPN and CDR2 is SVGIG in the germline V gene (reference sequence). CDR3 length equals 14 residues. V shed 4 bases and J shed 8 bases, with 17 bases lying between them.

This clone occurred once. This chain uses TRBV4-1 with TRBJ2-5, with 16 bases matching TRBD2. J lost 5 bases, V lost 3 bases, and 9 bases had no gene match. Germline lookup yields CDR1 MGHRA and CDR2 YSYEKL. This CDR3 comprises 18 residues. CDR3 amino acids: CASSHAPGTSGGAETQYF. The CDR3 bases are TGCGCCAGCAGCCATGCACCCGGGACTAGCGGGGGGGCGGAGACCCAGTACTTC.

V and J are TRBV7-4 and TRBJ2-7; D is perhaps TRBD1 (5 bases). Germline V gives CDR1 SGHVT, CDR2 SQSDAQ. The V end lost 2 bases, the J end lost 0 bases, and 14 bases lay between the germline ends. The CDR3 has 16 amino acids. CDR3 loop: CASSLCGHHCSYEQYF. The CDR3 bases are TGTGCCAGCAGCTTATGTGGACATCATTGCTCCTACGAGCAGTACTTC.

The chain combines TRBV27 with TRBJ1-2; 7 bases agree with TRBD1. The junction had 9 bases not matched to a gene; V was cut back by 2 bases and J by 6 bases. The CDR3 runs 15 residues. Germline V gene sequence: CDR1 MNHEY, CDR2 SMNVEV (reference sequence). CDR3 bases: TGTGCCAGCAGTTTAATAGGGACAGAACGGGATGGCTACACCTTC. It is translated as CASSLIGTERDGYTF.

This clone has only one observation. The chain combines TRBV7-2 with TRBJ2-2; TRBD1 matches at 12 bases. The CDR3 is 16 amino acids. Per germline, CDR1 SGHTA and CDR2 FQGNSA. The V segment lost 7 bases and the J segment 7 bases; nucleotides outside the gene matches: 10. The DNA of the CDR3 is TGTGCCAGCACCCTAGGGGGACAGGGGGCGTTCGGGGAGCTGTTTTTT. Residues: CASTLGGQGAFGELFF.

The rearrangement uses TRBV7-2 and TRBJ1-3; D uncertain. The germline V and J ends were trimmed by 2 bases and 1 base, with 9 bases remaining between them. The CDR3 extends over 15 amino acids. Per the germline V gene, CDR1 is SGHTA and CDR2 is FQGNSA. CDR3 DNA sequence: TGTGCCAGCAGCTTACTGTCCAGGTCTGGAAACACCATATATTTT. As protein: CASSLLSRSGNTIYF.

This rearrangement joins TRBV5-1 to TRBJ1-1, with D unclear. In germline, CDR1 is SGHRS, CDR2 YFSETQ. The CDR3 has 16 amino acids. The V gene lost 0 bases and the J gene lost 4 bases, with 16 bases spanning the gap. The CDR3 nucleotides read TGCGCCAGCAGCTTGGTGGAGGGTAAGGCTATCACTGAAGCTTTCTTT. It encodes CASSLVEGKAITEAFF.

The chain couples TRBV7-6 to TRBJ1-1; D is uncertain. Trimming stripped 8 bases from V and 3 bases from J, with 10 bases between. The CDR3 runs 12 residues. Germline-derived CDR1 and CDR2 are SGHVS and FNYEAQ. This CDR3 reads CASGGRDTEAFF. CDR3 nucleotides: TGTGCCAGCGGTGGGAGGGACACTGAAGCTTTCTTT.

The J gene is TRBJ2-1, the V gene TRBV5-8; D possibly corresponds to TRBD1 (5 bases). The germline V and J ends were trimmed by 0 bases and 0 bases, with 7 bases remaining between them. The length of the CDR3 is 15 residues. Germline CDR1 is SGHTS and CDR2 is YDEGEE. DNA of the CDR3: TGTGCCAGCAGCTTGGTACAGGACTCCTACAATGAGCAGTTCTTC. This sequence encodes CASSLVQDSYNEQFF.

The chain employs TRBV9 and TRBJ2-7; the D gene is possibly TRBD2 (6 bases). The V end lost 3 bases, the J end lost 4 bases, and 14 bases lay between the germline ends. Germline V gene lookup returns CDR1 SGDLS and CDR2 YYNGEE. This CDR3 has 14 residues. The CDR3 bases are TGTGCCAGCAGCGGCCGGGACTTAGGGTACGAGCAGTACTTC. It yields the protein CASSGRDLGYEQYF.

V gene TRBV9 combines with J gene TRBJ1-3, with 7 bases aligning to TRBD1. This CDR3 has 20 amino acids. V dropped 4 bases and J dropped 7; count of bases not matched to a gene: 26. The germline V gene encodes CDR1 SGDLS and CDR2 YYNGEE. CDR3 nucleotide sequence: TGTGCCAGCAGCCCCCAAGGGTATCGACAGGGACTCAGGGCTAGCAACACCATATATTTT. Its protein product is CASSPQGYRQGLRASNTIYF.

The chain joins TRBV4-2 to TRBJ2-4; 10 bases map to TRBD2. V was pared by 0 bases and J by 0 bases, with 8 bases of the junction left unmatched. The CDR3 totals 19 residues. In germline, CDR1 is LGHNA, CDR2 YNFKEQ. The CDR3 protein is CASSQDRLAGDLAKNIQYF. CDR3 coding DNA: TGTGCCAGCAGCCAAGATCGCCTAGCGGGGGACCTAGCCAAAAACATTCAGTACTTC.

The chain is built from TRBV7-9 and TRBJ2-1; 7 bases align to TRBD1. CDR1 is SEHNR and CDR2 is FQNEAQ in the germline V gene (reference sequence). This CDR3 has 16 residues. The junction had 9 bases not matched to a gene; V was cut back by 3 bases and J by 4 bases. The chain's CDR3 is CASSFLGGLRYNEQFF. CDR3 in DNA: TGTGCCAGCAGCTTTCTAGGGGGCCTTAGGTACAATGAGCAGTTCTTC.

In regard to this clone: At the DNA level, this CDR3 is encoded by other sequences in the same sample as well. In nucleotides, the CDR3 is TGTGCCAGCAGCCTAAGGGGTGGGACCGGGGAGCTGTTTTTT. Amino acids: CASSLRGGTGELFF. This rearrangement joins TRBV7-2 to TRBJ2-2; tentatively, D is TRBD1 (5 bases). CDR1 SGHTA and CDR2 FQGNSA come from the germline V gene. This CDR3 region has 14 residues. Trimming removed 5 bases from V and 5 bases from J, with 12 bases in between.